This T cell receptor (beta chain) was captured by sequencing in a study of OX40 agonist ivuxolimab in advanced cancers. Sequencing was performed with immunoSEQ multiplex PCR; in TCRdb, only in-frame clones are kept and a portion is missing. The data contain some 60,000 clones, approximately 83% of them seen just once; the ten biggest clones take up approximately 13%. The CDR3 is 14 amino acids. Trimming removed 4 bases from V and 7 bases from J, with 15 bases in between. Germline values: CDR1 SGDLS, CDR2 YYNGEE. Sequenced here: CD4+ or CD8+ T cells sorted from blood, sampled in a trial of the OX40 agonist ivuxolimab. The chain is built from TRBV9 and TRBJ2-1; D is perhaps TRBD2 (6 bases). The source is an adult with an advanced solid tumor such as melanoma, head and neck, liver or kidney cancer. The CDR3 is CASSPLTSGNEQFF. DNA of the CDR3: TGTGCCAGCAGCCCTTTGACTAGTGGGAATGAGCAGTTCTTC.